This T cell receptor (beta chain) is from a study of blood T cell repertoires in COVID-19 (dated by TCRdb to the early 2020s). At the level of the whole study: The collaborator samples originated in the United States, Italy and Spain and spanned the acute and convalescent phases of COVID-19. The prospective study material was composed of cDNA or gDNA derived from T cells, B-cell-depleted T cells, or PBMCs. The dataset comprised deeply sampled blood TCRbeta repertoires from subjects exposed to, actively infected with, or recovered from COVID-19. The repertoires were released in a freely available public database intended as a resource for research on the immune response to SARS-CoV-2. Samples came from the ongoing ImmuneRACE study (first 160 participants) plus 1,254 subjects from 6 global collaborators. Sample metadata almost always included a de-identified subject ID, COVID-19 status, age in years and sex. Where available, HLA class I and class II types were obtained from metadata supplied by the sample provider rather than from assay-based typing. The investigation overall reported the following: The quantity of clinical and demographic metadata differed by source and by participant and was supplied without curation.

One collaborating source in Seattle enrolled patients while the patients were actively infected and followed the patients over time throughout the course of disease. The collaborating institutions used their own protocols to collect whole blood in K2EDTA tubes. For TCRbeta analysis, collaborators shipped samples in one of three forms: frozen whole blood, isolated PBMCs, or DNA extracted from either of those sample types. The immunoSEQ Assay, a bias-controlled multiplex PCR, was used to amplify TCRbeta CDR3 regions from genomic DNA. The original pipeline was this. The number of nucleated cells in each sample was estimated by amplification of reference gene primers within the assay. To quantify the absolute abundance of each unique TCRbeta CDR3 rearrangement, sequence reads were collapsed and filtered. Productive Simpson clonality was computed per sample as the square root of Simpson's diversity index over productive rearrangements. TCRdb took this table from immuneACCESS and kept in-frame rearrangements with V and J called. Such tables lack part of the clones; where checked against another copy, unresolved V genes explain under half of the gap, and the rest is unexplained. The DNA gave D and trimming, while V, J and clone size come from that table. The sample has 150,000 to 200,000 clones on record, about nine tenths of them singletons. The ten largest clones add up to roughly 9.8% of the sample.

The junction shows trimming of 2 bases on V and 3 bases on J, plus 8 bases between the germline ends. According to the germline V gene, CDR1 reads MDHEN and CDR2 reads SYDVKM. Taken from cysteine to phenylalanine, the CDR3 has 13 residues. Just the 39-base CDR3 DNA is kept, in frame starting at base 1. This clone was counted once. Its antigen is not yet known. The record has no base qualities; no much larger clone is one base away. The rearrangement combines TRBV28 with TRBJ2-7; TRBD1 is perhaps the D gene, given 5 matching bases. The receptor was isolated from a woman in her sixties or seventies with COVID-19, enrolled during active disease. The sequencing input was peripheral blood. The CDR3 region has the sequence CASSLQGFYEQYF. The nucleotide sequence is TGTGCCAGCAGTTTACAGGGCTTCTACGAGCAGTACTTC.